This T cell receptor beta chain was identified during a study of control samples from healthy donors and cancer patients. Germline CDR1 MNHEY, CDR2 SVGEGT. J was trimmed by 6 bases and V by 6 bases; bases with no gene match: 9. The CDR3 has 15 residues. Sequencing used immunoSEQ multiplex PCR; TCRdb keeps in-frame clones, though not all of them. The table has about 170,000 clones, 90% to 95% seen once. V usage is TRBV6-2 or TRBV6-3 and J usage is TRBJ2-2; 8 nucleotides line up with TRBD1. Input material: blood. This TCR came from a woman aged 55-69 years in good health. The CDR3 region is CASSRGTGVPGELFF. CDR3 in DNA: TGTGCCAGCAGCCGGGGGACAGGAGTCCCCGGGGAGCTGTTTTTT.